The T cell receptor beta chain described here comes from a study of post-analysis software for immune sequencing data. Study-wide findings and caveats: Included in a set of roughly 5 TRBV segments more frequent in patients than controls were TRBV5-6, TRBV5-1 and TRBV20-1. Controls had significantly higher normalized Chao1 diversity than multiple sclerosis patients.

Unmatched junction bases numbered 5, after V lost 0 bases and J lost 5 bases. The CDR3 is 16 amino acids. CDR1 LGHNA and CDR2 YNFKEQ come from the germline V gene. The table lists this clonotype with a few counts. What it binds is not known. Presence of unique molecular identifiers characterized the TCR beta cDNA libraries. Each CDR3 protein gets one entry after TCRdb re-called the PCR reads with MiXCR. The sample has about 400,000 distinct CDR3 sequences, around 33% seen once; the top ten hold 13%. The clonotype was recovered from a girl aged 5-17 years with multiple sclerosis. V gene TRBV4-2 combines with J gene TRBJ2-1; TRBD2 matches at 9 bases. Sequencing used blood. This CDR3 is CASSQEERGANNEQFF. The CDR3 DNA follows: TGTGCCAGCAGCCAAGAAGAGCGGGGGGCCAACAATGAGCAGTTCTTC.